Described below is a single T cell receptor (beta chain) sequence and its context. What it binds is not known. Deep was the level used in running the assay. Once extracted for a subset, genomic DNA was divided evenly among several immunoSEQ plates. Only in-frame clones appear in the TCRdb table, and some are missing; sequencing was by immunoSEQ multiplex PCR. The data hold 2 million or so clones, with roughly 94% observed a single time. The data were taken from a study of shared clonotypes between healthy human individuals. Findings and caveats of the study: The sharing of 5% to 6.5% of naive CD4 clonotypes was seen across a few donors. An expected dependence of interdonor clonotype sharing on sequencing depth was noted.

Naive CD8 isolation took CD45RO-negative cells positively selected for CCR7 and excluded terminally differentiated effector memory CD45RA+ cells. Germline CDR1 reads SEHNR; CDR2 reads FQNEAQ (reference sequence). The CDR3 sequence is 14 residues long. Trimming shortened V by 3 bases and J by 2 bases, and 8 bases separated the two germline ends. Specimen: naive CD8+ T cells sorted from blood. The V gene is TRBV7-9, the J gene TRBJ2-1; TRBD1 might be the D (6 bases). This TCR was sampled from a man between 18 and 29 years old in good health. DNA of the CDR3: TGTGCCAGCAGCTTGAAGGGGGCCTACAATGAGCAGTTCTTC. Amino acid sequence: CASSLKGAYNEQFF.